The clone carrying this T cell receptor beta chain was seen a handful of times. Its matching antigen is unknown. The record originates from a study of regulatory T cells in long-lasting Graves disease. Study-level findings and limits: Accuracy was perhaps lowered by the small sample size.

Arm-PCR of CDR3 regions and iRepertoire HTBI primers were used to build TCR beta libraries. TCRdb fed the multiplex PCR reads into MiXCR, producing one record per CDR3 protein. The sample yields about 560,000 distinct CDR3 sequences, about 16% seen once. Time point specified: newly diagnosed GD, antithyroid drugs for less than 3 months. Extracted RNA from PBMCs served as the source of the TCR library. Deletions cut 5 bases from V and 8 bases from J, with 16 bases between. Germline V gene sequence: CDR1 SGHRS, CDR2 YFSETQ. The CDR3 runs 13 residues. This sample also appeared in a second study, on T cells in Graves' hyperthyroidism and ophthalmopathy.

The TCR sequence derives from a man between 18 and 35 years old with Graves disease. The rearrangement joins TRBV5-1 to TRBJ1-2; possible D gene TRBD1, 5 bases. Sequenced here: peripheral blood mononuclear cells (PBMCs), sampled at new diagnosis, from a patient treated with antithyroid drugs. CDR3 nucleotides: TGCGCCAGCAGGGGCAGGGTAGTTGAAGGCTACACCTTC. This codes for CASRGRVVEGYTF.